This TCR beta chain came from a study of cytomegalovirus exposure and HLA in healthy donors. PCR involved 60 Vbeta and 13 Jbeta primers. TCRdb keeps only in-frame clones here, not all; method: immunoSEQ multiplex PCR. The sample records approximately 61,000 clones, less than 80% being singletons. This CDR3 region has 12 residues. In germline, CDR1 is SQVTM, CDR2 ANQGSEA. Trimming took 7 bases from V and 4 from J; bases not matched to a gene: 3. This receptor was obtained from a woman aged 45-60 years in good health and CMV-seronegative. The V call is TRBV29-1, the J call TRBJ2-7, with TRBD1 matching 11 bases. What was sequenced was PBMCs. The chain's CDR3 is CSAGDRGYEQYF. Here the CDR3 DNA reads TGCAGCGCCGGGGACAGGGGGTACGAGCAGTACTTC.